This paragraph reports one TCR beta chain. What it binds is not known. This specimen comes from a study of cytomegalovirus exposure and HLA in healthy donors. Findings and limits, study-wide: In a later analysis, compared with equally common non-associated chains, HLA-associated beta chains were more expanded.

This PCR relied on a set of 60 Vbeta primers and 13 Jbeta primers. The table came from immunoSEQ multiplex PCR; TCRdb's copy has only in-frame clones and leaves some out. The data show 30,000 to 45,000 clones, with 80% to 90% seen just once and approximately 8.5% held by the top ten. The ends were cut back, 6 bases at V and 3 bases at J, with 15 bases in the middle. Germline V lookup: CDR1 LNHDA, CDR2 SQIVND (reference sequence). The CDR3 length is 15 residues. The rearrangement links TRBV19 to TRBJ1-3; TRBD1 is a possible D gene (6 bases). The sequence derives from a woman aged 40 to 50 in good health and CMV-seronegative. Sequencing used PBMCs. CDR3: CASSPRGAYGNTIYF. As DNA, the CDR3 is TGTGCCAGTAGCCCACGGGGGGCATATGGAAACACCATATATTTT.